This record looks at one T cell receptor (beta chain) sequence and its context. Its cognate antigen is unknown. The data were obtained in a study of T cells in Graves' hyperthyroidism and ophthalmopathy. Disease duration under 2 months; hyperthyroidism patients were aged 18 to 65. The blood specimen was taken at initial hyperthyroidism diagnosis, before any ophthalmopathy symptoms. With 1 base removed from V and 2 bases from J, the gap between germline ends came to 7 bases. The germline V gene has CDR1 SGHRS and CDR2 YFSETQ. The CDR3 totals 15 residues. There were TCR beta CDR3 regions amplified from RNA transcripts. Researchers ran a first-round RT-PCR on the TCR CDR3 using the HTBI primer set. TCRdb reprocessed the multiplex PCR reads via MiXCR and lists one record per CDR3 protein. The sample lists some 380,000 distinct CDR3 sequences, roughly 14% seen once, with under 25% in the top ten. Findings and limits, study-wide: Most expanded thyroid clonotypes above 0.001 also appeared in blood.

This chain links TRBV5-1 with TRBJ2-6; possibly TRBD1 for D (5 bases). The receptor comes from a man in his thirties or forties with Graves' hyperthyroidism that later progressed to Graves' ophthalmopathy. Source material: blood. The CDR3 DNA reads as TGCGCCAGCAGCTTGATAGGGGCTGGGGCCAACGTCCTGACTTTC. This codes for CASSLIGAGANVLTF.